This record looks at one T cell receptor beta chain sequence and its context. This sample is part of a study of blood T cell repertoires in COVID-19. Study-wide context: COVID-19 samples collected from the United States, Italy and Spain covered acute and convalescent phases.

Profiled with immunoSEQ multiplex PCR; TCRdb holds only in-frame clones, not every one. The repertoire holds about 200,000 clones, more than 75% seen once, with 4% to 5% in the top ten. The receptor's source is a human donor in a cohort sampled during active COVID-19. Sequencing was carried out using peripheral blood.

This CDR3 reads CSARGLDEQYF. The DNA for the CDR3 is TGCAGTGCTAGGGGACTCGACGAGCAGTACTTC. The chain joins TRBV20-1 to TRBJ2-7, with D possibly TRBD2 on 6 matching bases. This CDR3 has 11 residues. Germline loops: CDR1 DFQATT, CDR2 SNEGSKA (reference sequence). Trimming shortened V by 3 bases and J by 5 bases, and 8 bases separated the two germline ends.